This TCR beta chain stems from a study of shared T cell receptors in the human thymus. Using immunoSEQ multiplex PCR, the repertoire was profiled, and TCRdb retains in-frame clones only, with some absent. The sample yields 500,000 to 550,000 clones, 70% to 80% seen once. The same specimen was also included in a second study, on human thymus T cells. That paper states: The source of the thymus tissue was resections taken during corrective heart surgery. It looked as if thymic and blood repertoires used V and J genes in a biased way.

This clonotype originated in a boy less than two years old with a congenital heart defect. Sequenced sample: thymocytes.

The CDR3 sequence: CAISDPPEAGYEQYF. CDR3 DNA: TGTGCCATCAGTGACCCCCCCGAGGCTGGCTACGAGCAGTACTTC. The V gene is TRBV10-3, the J gene TRBJ2-7; D not certain. Germline V gives CDR1 ENHRY, CDR2 SYGVKD. This CDR3 is built from 15 residues. Trimming took 3 bases from V and 3 from J, leaving 15 bases between them.